These 8 T cell receptor beta chains were all obtained from the same sample, sequenced in a study of cytomegalovirus exposure and HLA in healthy donors. Vbeta (60) and Jbeta (13) primers were used in the PCR. TCRdb's copy holds only in-frame clones and misses some; the assay was immunoSEQ multiplex PCR. The sample contains about 98,000 clones, roughly four fifths of which appear only once. The sample taken for sequencing was PBMCs. The receptors were sampled from a human donor in good health.

V is TRBV4-1 and J is TRBJ2-7; 12 bases fit TRBD2. Looked up from germline, CDR1 is MGHRA and CDR2 is YSYEKL. After removal of 0 bases from V and 3 bases from J, the junction contained 6 bases not matched to a gene. The CDR3 is made up of 17 amino acids. DNA of the CDR3: TGCGCCAGCAGCCAAGATCCGGGACTAGCGGGCGGCTACGAGCAGTACTTC. This gives the protein CASSQDPGLAGGYEQYF.

This clone was seen once. This chain connects TRBV2 to TRBJ2-7; the match to TRBD1 covers 7 bases. The CDR3 length is 16 residues. Germline V CDR1 and CDR2: SNHLY, FYNNEI. V trimming: 4 bases; J trimming: 9 bases; junction bases outside the gene matches: 18. The CDR3 nucleotides read TGTGCCAGCAGTGCTACCGGGACAGTGCCCTTTAGTGGGCAGTACTTC. Amino acids: CASSATGTVPFSGQYF.

This clone was seen once. The V and J genes are TRBV18 and TRBJ2-7; TRBD2 aligns across 10 bases. Germline-derived CDR1 and CDR2 are KGHSH and LQKENI. The CDR3 has 16 residues. With V trimmed by 2 bases and J by 3 bases, 7 bases remained unmatched. The CDR3 region is CASSPAASGGFYEQYF. DNA of the CDR3: TGTGCCAGCTCACCAGCGGCTAGCGGGGGATTCTACGAGCAGTACTTC.

The rearrangement uses TRBV6-6 and TRBJ2-1; 10 positions match TRBD1. Losses at the gene ends were 2 bases for V and 4 bases for J; bases not matched to a gene: 5. Germline V gives CDR1 MNHNY, CDR2 SVGAGI (reference sequence). The CDR3 spans 16 residues. Here the CDR3 DNA reads TGTGCCAGCAGTTACATAACGGGACAGGGGTACAATGAGCAGTTCTTC. Translated, it gives CASSYITGQGYNEQFF.

This rearrangement joins TRBV30 to TRBJ2-7, with D tentatively TRBD1 (6 bases). The CDR3 has 14 residues. From germline, CDR1 is GTSNPN and CDR2 SVGIG (reference sequence). The ends were cut back, 3 bases at V and 3 bases at J, with 15 bases in the middle. This CDR3 is CAWSPPTGYYEQYF. CDR3 DNA sequence: TGTGCCTGGAGCCCTCCGACAGGATACTACGAGCAGTACTTC.

This rearrangement joins TRBV27 to TRBJ2-2; D perhaps matches TRBD1 (6 bases). V was cut by 6 bases and J by 5 bases, with 19 bases left in between. CDR1 and CDR2 (germline): MNHEY, SMNVEV (reference sequence). The CDR3 spans 16 residues. The CDR3 bases are TGTGCCAGCAGAACCCATCGGGCAGGGGAAACCGGGGAGCTGTTTTTT. Amino acids: CASRTHRAGETGELFF.

The chain is built from TRBV19 and TRBJ2-3; the D gene is possibly TRBD2 (6 bases). V shed 1 base and J shed 3 bases, with 14 bases lying between them. CDR3 length: 16 amino acids. Germline V gene sequence: CDR1 LNHDA, CDR2 SQIVND (reference sequence). The DNA of the CDR3 is TGTGCCAGTAGTATAGGAGGCGGTGGGAGGACAGATACGCAGTATTTT. Translating it yields CASSIGGGGRTDTQYF.

CDR3 sequence: CASSLVGSLNTEAFF. CDR3 DNA: TGCGCCAGCAGCTTGGTAGGGAGTTTGAACACTGAAGCTTTCTTT. This chain joins TRBV5-1 and TRBJ1-1; D call uncertain. This CDR3 has 15 amino acids. The V gene's germline CDR1 is SGHRS and CDR2 YFSETQ. The ends were cut back, 0 bases at V and 0 bases at J, with 9 bases in the middle.